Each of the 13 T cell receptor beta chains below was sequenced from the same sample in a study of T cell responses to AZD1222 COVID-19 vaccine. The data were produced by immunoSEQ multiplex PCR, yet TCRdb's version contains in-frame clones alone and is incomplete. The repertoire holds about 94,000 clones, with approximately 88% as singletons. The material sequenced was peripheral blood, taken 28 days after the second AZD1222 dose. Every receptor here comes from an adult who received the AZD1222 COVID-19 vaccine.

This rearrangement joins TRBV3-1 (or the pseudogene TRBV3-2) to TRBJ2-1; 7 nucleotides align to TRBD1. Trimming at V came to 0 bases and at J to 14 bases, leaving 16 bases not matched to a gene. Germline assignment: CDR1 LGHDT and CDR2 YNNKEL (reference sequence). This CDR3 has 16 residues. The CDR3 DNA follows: TGTGCCAGCAGCCAAGACTGGCAGGGGGTAGTCCAAGGCAAGTTCTTC. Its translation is CASSQDWQGVVQGKFF.

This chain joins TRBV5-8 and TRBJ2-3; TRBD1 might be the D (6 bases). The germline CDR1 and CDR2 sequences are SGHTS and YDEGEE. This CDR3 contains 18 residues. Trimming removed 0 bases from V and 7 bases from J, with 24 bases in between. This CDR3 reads CASSLGRQVRRPRHTQYF. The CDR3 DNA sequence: TGTGCCAGCAGCTTGGGGAGACAGGTCAGGAGACCAAGACATACGCAGTATTTT.

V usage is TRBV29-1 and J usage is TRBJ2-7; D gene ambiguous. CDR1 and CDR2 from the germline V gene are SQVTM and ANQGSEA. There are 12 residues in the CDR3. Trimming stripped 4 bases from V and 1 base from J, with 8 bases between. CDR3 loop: CSVAGVSYEQYF. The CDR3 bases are TGCAGCGTTGCAGGCGTATCCTACGAGCAGTACTTC.

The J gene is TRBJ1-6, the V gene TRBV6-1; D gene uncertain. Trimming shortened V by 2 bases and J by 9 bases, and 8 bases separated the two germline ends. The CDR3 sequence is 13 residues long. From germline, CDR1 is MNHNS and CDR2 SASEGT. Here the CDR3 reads CASSERVGSPLHF. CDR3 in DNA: TGTGCCAGCAGTGAAAGGGTGGGTTCACCCCTCCACTTT.

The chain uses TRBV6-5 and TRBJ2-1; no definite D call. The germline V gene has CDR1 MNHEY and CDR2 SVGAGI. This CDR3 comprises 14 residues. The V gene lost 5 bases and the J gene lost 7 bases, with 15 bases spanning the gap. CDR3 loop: CASSLALWANEQFF. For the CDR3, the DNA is TGTGCCAGCAGTCTGGCTTTGTGGGCGAATGAGCAGTTCTTC.

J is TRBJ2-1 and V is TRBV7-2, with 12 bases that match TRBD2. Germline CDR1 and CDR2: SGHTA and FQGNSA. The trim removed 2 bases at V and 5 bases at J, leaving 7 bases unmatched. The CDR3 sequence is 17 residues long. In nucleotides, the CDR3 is TGTGCCAGCAGCTTAAGGCTAGCGGGGGGGTTGAACAATGAGCAGTTCTTC. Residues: CASSLRLAGGLNNEQFF. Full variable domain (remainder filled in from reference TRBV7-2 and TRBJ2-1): GAGVSQSPSNKVTEKGKDVELRCDPISGHTALYWYRQSLGQGLEFLIYFQGNSAPDKSGLPSDRFSAERTGGSVSTLTIQRTQQEDSAVYLCASSLRLAGGLNNEQFFGPGTRLTVL.

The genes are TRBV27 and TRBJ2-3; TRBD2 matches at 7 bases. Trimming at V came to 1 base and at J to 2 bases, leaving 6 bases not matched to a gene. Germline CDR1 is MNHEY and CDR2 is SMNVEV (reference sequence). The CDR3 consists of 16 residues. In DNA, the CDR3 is TGTGCCAGCAGTTTATTACCGGGGGGAATCACAGATACGCAGTATTTT. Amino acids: CASSLLPGGITDTQYF.

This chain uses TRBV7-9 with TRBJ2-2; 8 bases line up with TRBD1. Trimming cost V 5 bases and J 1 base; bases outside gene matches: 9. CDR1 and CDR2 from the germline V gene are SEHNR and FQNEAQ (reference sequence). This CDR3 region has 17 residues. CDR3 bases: TGTGCCAGCAGCCCCCCCCCGGGACAGGTGAACACCGGGGAGCTGTTTTTT. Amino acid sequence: CASSPPPGQVNTGELFF.

CDR3 residues: CASSWGRGANTEAFF. The CDR3 coding sequence is TGTGCCAGCAGCTGGGGTAGGGGGGCAAACACTGAAGCTTTCTTT. The V and J genes are TRBV5-8 and TRBJ1-1; D possibly corresponds to TRBD1 (6 bases). The V gene lost 3 bases and the J gene lost 2 bases, with 14 bases spanning the gap. The germline gives CDR1 SGHTS, CDR2 YDEGEE. This CDR3 has 15 residues.

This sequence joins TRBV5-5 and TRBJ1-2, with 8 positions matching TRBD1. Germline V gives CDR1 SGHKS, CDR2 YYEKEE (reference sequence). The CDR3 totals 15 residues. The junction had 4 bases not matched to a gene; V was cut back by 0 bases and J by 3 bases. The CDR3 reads CASSLGIQGDYGYTF. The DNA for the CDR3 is TGTGCCAGCAGCTTGGGGATACAGGGGGACTATGGCTACACCTTC.

CDR3 protein: CASSLVTTSTDTQYF. For the CDR3, the DNA is TGTGCCAGCAGCTTGGTCACTACTAGCACAGATACGCAGTATTTT. This chain connects TRBV11-2 to TRBJ2-3; no reliable D call. Germline lookup yields CDR1 SGHAT and CDR2 FQNNGV. The CDR3 length is 15 residues. V was clipped by 3 bases and J by 0 bases, with 10 bases between them.

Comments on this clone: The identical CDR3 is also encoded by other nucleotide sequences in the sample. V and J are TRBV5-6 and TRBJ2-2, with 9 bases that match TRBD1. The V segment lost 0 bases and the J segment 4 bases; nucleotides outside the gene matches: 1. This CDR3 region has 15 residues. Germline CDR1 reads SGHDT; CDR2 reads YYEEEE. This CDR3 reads CASSLGQGGTGELFF. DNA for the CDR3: TGTGCCAGCAGCTTGGGACAGGGGGGCACCGGGGAGCTGTTTTTT.

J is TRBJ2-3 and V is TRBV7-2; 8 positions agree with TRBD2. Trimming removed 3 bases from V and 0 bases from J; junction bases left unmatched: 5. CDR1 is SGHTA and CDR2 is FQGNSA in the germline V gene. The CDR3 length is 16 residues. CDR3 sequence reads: CASSFSGSTSTDTQYF. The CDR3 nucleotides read TGTGCCAGCAGCTTCAGCGGGAGTACTAGCACAGATACGCAGTATTTT.